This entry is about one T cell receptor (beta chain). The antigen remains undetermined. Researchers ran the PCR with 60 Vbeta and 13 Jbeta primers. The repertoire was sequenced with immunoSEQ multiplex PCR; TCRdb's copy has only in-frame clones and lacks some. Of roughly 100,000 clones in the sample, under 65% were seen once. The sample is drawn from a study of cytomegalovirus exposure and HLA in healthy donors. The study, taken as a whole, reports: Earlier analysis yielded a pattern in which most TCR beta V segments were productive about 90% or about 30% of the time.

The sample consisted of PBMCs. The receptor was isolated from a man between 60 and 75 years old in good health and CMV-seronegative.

The CDR3, as DNA: TGTGCCAGCACCCTCCGGAGGGGGGGCGGGACCGGGGAGCTGTTTTTT. Its protein product is CASTLRRGGGTGELFF. The J gene is TRBJ2-2, the V gene TRBV7-2; TRBD2 might be the D (7 bases). CDR3 length: 16 residues. Germline V lookup: CDR1 SGHTA, CDR2 FQGNSA. Deletions cut 7 bases from V and 5 bases from J, with 20 bases between.